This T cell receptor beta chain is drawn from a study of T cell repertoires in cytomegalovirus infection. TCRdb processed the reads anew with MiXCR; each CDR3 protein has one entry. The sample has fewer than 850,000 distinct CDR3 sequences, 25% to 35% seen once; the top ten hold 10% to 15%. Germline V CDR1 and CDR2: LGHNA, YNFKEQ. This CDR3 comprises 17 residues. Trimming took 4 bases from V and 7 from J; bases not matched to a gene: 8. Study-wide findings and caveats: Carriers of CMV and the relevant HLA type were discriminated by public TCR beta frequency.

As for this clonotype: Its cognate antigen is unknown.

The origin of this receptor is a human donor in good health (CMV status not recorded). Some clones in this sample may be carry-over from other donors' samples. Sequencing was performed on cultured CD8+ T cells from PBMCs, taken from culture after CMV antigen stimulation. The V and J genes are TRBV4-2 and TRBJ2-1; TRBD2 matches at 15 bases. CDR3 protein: CASSPRTSGGALNEQFF. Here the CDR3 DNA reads TGTGCCAGCAGCCCCCGGACTAGCGGGGGGGCCCTAAATGAGCAGTTCTTC.